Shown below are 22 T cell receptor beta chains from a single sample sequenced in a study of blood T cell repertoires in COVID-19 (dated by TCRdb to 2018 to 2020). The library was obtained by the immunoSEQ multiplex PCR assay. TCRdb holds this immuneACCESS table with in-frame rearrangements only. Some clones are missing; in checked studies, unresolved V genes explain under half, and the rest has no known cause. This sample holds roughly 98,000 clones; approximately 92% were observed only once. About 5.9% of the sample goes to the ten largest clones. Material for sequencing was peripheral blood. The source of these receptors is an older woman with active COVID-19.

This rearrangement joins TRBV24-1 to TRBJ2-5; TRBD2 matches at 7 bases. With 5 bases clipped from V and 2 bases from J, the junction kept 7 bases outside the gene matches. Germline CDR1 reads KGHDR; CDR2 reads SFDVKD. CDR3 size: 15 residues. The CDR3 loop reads CATSGRGLSQETQYF. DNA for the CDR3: TGTGCCACCAGTGGTAGGGGACTATCACAAGAGACCCAGTACTTC.

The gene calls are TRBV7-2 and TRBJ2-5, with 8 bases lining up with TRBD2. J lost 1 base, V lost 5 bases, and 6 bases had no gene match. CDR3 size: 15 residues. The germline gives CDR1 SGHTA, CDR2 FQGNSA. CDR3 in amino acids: CASSPRAGAQETQYF. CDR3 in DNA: TGTGCCAGCAGCCCACGAGCGGGGGCCCAAGAGACCCAGTACTTC.

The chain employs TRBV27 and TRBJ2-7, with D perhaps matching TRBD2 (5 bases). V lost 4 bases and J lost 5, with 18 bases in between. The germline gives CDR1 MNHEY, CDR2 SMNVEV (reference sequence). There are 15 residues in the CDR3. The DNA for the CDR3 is TGTGCCAGCAGTTCCACCCAACTAGGGAACCACGAGCAGTACTTC. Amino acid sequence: CASSSTQLGNHEQYF.

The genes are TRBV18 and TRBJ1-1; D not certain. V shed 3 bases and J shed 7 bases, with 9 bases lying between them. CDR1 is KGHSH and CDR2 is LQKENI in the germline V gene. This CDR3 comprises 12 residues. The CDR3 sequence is CASSPPGVEAFF. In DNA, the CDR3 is TGTGCCAGCTCACCCCCCGGGGTTGAAGCTTTCTTT.

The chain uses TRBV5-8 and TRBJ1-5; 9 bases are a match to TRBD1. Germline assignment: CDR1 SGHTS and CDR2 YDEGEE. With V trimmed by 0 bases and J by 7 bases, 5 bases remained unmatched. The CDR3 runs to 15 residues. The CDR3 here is CASSLGGQGHQPQHF. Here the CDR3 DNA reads TGTGCCAGCAGCTTGGGAGGACAGGGGCACCAGCCCCAGCATTTT.

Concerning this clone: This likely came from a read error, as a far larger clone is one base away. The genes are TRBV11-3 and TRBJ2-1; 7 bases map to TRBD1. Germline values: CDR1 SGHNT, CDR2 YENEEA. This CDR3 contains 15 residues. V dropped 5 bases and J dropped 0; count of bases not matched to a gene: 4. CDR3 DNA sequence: TGTGCCAGCAGCCGAGGACAGGTCTCCTACAATGAGCAGTTCTTC. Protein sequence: CASSRGQVSYNEQFF.

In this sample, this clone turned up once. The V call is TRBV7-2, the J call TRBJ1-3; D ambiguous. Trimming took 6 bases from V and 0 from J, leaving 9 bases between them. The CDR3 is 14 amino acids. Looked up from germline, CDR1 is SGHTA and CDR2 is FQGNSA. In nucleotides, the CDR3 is TGTGCCAGCAGACCAACAGTCTCTGGAAACACCATATATTTT. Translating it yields CASRPTVSGNTIYF.

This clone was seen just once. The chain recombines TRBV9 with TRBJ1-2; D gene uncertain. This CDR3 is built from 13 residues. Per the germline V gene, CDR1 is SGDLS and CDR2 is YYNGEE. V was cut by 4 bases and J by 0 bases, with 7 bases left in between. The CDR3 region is CASSPTANYGYTF. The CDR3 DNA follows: TGTGCCAGCAGCCCCACGGCTAACTATGGCTACACCTTC.

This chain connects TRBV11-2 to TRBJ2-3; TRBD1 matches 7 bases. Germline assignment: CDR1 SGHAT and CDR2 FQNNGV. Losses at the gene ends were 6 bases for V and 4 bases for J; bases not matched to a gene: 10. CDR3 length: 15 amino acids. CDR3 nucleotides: TGTGCCAGCAGAAGAGTGGGACAGAAGCCAGATACGCAGTATTTT. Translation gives CASRRVGQKPDTQYF.

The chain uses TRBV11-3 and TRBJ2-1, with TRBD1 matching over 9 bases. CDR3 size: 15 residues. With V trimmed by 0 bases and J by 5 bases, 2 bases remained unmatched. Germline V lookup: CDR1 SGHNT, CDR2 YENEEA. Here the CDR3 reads CASSLDGQGNNEQFF. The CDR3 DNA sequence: TGTGCCAGCAGCTTAGATGGACAGGGGAACAATGAGCAGTTCTTC.

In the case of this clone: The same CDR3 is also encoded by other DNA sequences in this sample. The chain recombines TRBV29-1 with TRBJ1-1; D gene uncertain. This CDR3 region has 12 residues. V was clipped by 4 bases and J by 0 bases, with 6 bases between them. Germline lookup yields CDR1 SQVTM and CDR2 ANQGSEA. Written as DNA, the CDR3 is TGCAGCGTTGGTCAGGTGAACACTGAAGCTTTCTTT. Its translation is CSVGQVNTEAFF.

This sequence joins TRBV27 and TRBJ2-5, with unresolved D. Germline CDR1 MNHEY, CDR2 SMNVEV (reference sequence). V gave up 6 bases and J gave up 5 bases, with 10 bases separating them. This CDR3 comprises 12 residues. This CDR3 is CASRTPGETQYF. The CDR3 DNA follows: TGTGCCAGCAGGACACCTGGCGAGACCCAGTACTTC.

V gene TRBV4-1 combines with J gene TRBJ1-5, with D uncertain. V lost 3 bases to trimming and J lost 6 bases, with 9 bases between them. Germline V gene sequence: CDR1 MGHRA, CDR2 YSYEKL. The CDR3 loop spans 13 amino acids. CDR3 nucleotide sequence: TGCGCCAGCAGCCATCGGGTAGTTCAGCCCCAGCATTTT. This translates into CASSHRVVQPQHF.

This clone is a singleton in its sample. This CDR3 reads CASSLGSGKGQETQYF. The CDR3 DNA sequence: TGTGCCAGCAGCCTAGGGAGCGGGAAAGGGCAAGAGACCCAGTACTTC. This chain uses TRBV3-1 (or the pseudogene TRBV3-2) with TRBJ2-5; TRBD2 agrees at 7 bases. From germline, CDR1 is LGHDT and CDR2 YNNKEL (reference sequence). The CDR3 spans 16 residues. V dropped 4 bases and J dropped 2; count of bases not matched to a gene: 10.

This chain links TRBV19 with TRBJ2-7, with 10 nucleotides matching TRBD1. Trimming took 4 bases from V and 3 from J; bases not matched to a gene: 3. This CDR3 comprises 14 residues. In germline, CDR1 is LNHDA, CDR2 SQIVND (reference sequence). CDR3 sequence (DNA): TGTGCCAGTAGTACCGGGACAGGGGACTACGAGCAGTACTTC. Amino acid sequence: CASSTGTGDYEQYF.

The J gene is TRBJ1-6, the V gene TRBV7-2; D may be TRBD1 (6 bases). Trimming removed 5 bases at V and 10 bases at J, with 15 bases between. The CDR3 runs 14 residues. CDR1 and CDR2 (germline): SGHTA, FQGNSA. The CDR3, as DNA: TGTGCCAGCAGCCCCCCCGGGGGGCGATCACCCCTCCACTTT. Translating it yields CASSPPGGRSPLHF.

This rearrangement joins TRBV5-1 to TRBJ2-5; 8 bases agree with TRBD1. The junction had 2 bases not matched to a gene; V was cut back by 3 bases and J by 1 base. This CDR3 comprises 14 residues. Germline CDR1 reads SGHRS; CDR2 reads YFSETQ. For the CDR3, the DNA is TGCGCCAGCAGCTCAGGGGGCTTCCAAGAGACCCAGTACTTC. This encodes CASSSGGFQETQYF.

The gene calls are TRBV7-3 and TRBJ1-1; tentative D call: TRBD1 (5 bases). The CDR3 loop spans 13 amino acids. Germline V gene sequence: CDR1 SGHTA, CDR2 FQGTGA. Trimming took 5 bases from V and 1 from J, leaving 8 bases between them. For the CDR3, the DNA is TGTGCCAGCAGCCGACAGTCGAACACTGAAGCTTTCTTT. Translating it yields CASSRQSNTEAFF.

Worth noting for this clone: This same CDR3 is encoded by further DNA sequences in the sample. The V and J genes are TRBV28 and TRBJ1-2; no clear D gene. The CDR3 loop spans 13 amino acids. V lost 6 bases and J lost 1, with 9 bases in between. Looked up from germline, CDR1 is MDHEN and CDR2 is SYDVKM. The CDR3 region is CASSLSGNYGYTF. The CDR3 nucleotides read TGTGCCAGCAGCCTATCGGGTAACTATGGCTACACCTTC.

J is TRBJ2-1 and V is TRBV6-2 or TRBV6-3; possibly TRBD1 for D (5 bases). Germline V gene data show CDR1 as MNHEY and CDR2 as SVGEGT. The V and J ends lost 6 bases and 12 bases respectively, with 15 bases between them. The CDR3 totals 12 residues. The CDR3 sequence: CASSPDNPLQFF. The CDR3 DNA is TGTGCCAGCAGCCCGGACAATCCTTTGCAGTTCTTC.

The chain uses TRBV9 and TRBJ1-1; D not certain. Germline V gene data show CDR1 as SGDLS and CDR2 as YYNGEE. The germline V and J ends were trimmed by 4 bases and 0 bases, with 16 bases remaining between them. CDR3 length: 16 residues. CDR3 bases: TGTGCCAGCAGCCCTCGTCGAGGTAACATGAACACTGAAGCTTTCTTT. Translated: CASSPRRGNMNTEAFF.

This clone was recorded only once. This CDR3 is CASSVGGQVHSYEQYF. In DNA, the CDR3 is TGTGCCAGCAGCGTAGGGGGACAGGTTCACTCCTACGAGCAGTACTTC. The gene calls are TRBV9 and TRBJ2-7; TRBD1 matches 8 bases. The V segment lost 0 bases and the J segment 0 bases; nucleotides outside the gene matches: 5. The CDR3 loop spans 16 amino acids. Germline CDR1 is SGDLS and CDR2 is YYNGEE.